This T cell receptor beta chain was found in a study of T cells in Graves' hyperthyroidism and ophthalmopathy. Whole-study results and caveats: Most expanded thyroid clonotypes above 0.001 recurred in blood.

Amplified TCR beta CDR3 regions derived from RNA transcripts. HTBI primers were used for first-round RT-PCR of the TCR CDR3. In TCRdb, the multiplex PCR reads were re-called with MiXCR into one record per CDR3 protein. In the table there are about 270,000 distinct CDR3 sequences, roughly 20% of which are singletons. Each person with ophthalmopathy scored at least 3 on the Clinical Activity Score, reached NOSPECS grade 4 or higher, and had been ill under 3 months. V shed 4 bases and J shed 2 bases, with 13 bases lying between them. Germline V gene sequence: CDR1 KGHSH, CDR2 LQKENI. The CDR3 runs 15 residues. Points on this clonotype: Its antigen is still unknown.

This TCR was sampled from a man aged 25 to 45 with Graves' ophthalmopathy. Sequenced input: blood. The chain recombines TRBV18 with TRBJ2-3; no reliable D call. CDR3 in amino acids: CASSLELLLTDTQYF. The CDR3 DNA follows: TGTGCCAGCTCACTCGAACTACTACTCACAGATACGCAGTATTTT.